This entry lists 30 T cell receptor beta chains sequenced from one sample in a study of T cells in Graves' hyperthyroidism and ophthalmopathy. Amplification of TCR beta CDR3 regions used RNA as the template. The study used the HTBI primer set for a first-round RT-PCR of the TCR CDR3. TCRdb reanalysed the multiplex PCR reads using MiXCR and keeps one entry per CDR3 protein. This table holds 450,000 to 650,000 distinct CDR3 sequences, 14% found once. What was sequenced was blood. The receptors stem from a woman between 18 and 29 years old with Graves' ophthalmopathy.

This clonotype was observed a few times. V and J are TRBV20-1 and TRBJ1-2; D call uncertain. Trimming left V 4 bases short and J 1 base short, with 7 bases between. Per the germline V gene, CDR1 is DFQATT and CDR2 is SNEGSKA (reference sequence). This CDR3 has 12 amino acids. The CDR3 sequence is CSATGVNYGYTF. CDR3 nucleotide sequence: TGCAGTGCTACCGGAGTTAACTATGGCTACACCTTC.

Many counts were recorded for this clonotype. The CDR3 region is CATQGGGGNQPQHF. The DNA of the CDR3 is TGTGCCACCCAGGGGGGAGGTGGCAATCAGCCCCAGCATTTT. The chain couples TRBV28 to TRBJ1-5, with 7 nucleotides matching TRBD1. After removal of 10 bases from V and 2 bases from J, the junction contained 8 bases not matched to a gene. The CDR3 has 14 residues. Germline assignment: CDR1 MDHEN and CDR2 SYDVKM.

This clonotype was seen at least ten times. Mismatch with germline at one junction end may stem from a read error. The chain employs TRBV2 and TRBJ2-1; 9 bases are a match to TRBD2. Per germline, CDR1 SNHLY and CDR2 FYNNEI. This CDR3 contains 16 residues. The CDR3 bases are TGTGCCAGCACTGAAAACCCGGGACTAGCAGCCGGTGAGCAGTTCTTC. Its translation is CASTENPGLAAGEQFF.

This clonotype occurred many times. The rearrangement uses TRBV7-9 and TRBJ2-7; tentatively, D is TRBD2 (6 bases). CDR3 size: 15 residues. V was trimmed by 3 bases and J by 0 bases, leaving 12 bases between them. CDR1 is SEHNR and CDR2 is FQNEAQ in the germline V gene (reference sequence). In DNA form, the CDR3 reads TGTGCCAGCAGCTTCTCGGGGGATAGCTCCTACGAGCAGTACTTC. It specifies CASSFSGDSSYEQYF.

CDR3 nucleotide sequence: TGTGCCATCAGCTCCGGGACAGGGGCTCTGAATGAGCAGTTCTTC. Translated, it gives CAISSGTGALNEQFF. V usage is TRBV10-3 and J usage is TRBJ2-1; 10 nucleotides line up with TRBD1. CDR1 and CDR2 from the germline V gene are ENHRY and SYGVKD. With 6 bases clipped from V and 7 bases from J, the junction kept 9 bases outside the gene matches. This CDR3 contains 15 residues.

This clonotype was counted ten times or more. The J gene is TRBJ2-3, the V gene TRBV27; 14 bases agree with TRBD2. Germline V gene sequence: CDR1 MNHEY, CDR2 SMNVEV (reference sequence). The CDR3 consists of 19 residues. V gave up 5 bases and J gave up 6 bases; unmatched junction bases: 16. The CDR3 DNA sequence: TGTGCCAGCAGTACGGACAGGGGGACTAGCGGGGGACAAGCGGATACGCAGTATTTT. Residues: CASSTDRGTSGGQADTQYF.

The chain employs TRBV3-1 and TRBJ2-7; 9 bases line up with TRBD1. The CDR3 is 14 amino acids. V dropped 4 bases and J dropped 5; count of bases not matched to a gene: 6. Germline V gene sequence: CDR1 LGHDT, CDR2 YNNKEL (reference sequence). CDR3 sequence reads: CASSLSGQGHEQYF. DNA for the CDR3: TGTGCCAGCAGCCTGTCGGGACAGGGCCACGAGCAGTACTTC.

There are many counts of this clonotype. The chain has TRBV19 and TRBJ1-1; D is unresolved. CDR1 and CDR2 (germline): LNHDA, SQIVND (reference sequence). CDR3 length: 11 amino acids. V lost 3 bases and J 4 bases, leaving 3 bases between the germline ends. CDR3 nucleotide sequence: TGTGCCAGTAGTATCGGCACTGAAGCTTTCTTT. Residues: CASSIGTEAFF.

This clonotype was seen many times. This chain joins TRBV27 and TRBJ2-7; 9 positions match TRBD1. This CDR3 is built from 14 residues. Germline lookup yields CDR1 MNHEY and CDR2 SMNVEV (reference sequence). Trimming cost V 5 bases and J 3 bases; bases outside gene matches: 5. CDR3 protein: CASSPWTGDYEQYF. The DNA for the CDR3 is TGTGCCAGCAGTCCTTGGACAGGGGACTACGAGCAGTACTTC.

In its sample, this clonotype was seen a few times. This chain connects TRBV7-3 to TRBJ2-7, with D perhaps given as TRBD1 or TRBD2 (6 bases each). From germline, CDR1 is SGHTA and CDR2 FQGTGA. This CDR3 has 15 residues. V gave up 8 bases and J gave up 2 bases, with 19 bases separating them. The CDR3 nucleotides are TGTGCCAGCGGAGAATGGATGGGGGGCGCCTACGAGCAGTACTTC. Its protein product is CASGEWMGGAYEQYF.

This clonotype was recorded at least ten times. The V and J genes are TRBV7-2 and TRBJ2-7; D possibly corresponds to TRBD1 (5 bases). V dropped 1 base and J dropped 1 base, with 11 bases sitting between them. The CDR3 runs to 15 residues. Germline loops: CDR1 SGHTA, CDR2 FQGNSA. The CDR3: CASSLGQGVSYEQYF. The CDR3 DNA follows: TGTGCCAGCAGCTTAGGACAAGGGGTGTCCTACGAGCAGTACTTC.

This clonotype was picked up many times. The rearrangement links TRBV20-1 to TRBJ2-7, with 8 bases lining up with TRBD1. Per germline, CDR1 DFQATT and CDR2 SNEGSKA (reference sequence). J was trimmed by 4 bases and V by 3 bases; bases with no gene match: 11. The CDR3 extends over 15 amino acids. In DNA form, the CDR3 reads TGCAGTGCTAGCGCGCCCGGGACAGGACGTTACGAGCAGTACTTC. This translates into CSASAPGTGRYEQYF.

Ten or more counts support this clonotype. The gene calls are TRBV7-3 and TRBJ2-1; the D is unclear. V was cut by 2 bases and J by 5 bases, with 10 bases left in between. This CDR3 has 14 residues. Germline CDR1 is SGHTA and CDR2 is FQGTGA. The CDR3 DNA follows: TGTGCCAGCAGCTTATTAGCCAGCAACAATGAGCAGTTCTTC. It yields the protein CASSLLASNNEQFF.

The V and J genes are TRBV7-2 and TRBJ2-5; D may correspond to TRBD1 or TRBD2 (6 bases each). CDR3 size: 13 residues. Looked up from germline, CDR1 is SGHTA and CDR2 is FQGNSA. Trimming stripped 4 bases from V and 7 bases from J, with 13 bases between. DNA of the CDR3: TGTGCCAGCAGCTCGGGGGCAGAGGGGACCCAGTACTTC. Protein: CASSSGAEGTQYF. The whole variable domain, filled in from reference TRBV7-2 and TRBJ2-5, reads GAGVSQSPSNKVTEKGKDVELRCDPISGHTALYWYRQSLGQGLEFLIYFQGNSAPDKSGLPSDRFSAERTGGSVSTLTIQRTQQEDSAVYLCASSSGAEGTQYFGPGTRLLVL.

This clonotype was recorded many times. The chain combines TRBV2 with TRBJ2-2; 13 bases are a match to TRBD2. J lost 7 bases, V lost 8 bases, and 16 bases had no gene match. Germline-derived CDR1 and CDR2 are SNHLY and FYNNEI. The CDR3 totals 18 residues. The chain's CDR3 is CASCRLGTSGMGDGELFF. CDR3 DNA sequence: TGTGCCAGCTGCCGGCTTGGGACTAGCGGGATGGGTGACGGGGAGCTGTTTTTT.

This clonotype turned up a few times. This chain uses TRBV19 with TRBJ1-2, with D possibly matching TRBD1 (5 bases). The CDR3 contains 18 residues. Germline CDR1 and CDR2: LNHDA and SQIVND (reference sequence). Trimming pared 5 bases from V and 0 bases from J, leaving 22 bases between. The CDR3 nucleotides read TGTGCCAGTAGTCCCCACCGGACACTAACAACGGCTAACTATGGCTACACCTTC. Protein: CASSPHRTLTTANYGYTF.

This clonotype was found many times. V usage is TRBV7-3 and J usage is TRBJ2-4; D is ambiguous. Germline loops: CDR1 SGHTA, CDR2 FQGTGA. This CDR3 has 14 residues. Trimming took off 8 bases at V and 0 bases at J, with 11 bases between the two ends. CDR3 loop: CASFGTAAKNIQYF. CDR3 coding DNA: TGTGCCAGCTTCGGTACGGCAGCCAAAAACATTCAGTACTTC.

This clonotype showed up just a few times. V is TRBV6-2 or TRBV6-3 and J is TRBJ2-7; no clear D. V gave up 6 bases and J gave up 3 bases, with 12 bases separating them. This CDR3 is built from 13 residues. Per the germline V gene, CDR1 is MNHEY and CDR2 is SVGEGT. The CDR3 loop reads CASRSEAHYEQYF. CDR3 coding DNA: TGTGCCAGCAGGAGTGAAGCACACTACGAGCAGTACTTC.

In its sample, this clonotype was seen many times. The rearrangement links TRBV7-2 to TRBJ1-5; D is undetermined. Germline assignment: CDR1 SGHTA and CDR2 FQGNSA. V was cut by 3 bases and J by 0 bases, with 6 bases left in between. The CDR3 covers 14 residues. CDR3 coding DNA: TGTGCCAGCAGCTTTTGGGATAGCAATCAGCCCCAGCATTTT. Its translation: CASSFWDSNQPQHF. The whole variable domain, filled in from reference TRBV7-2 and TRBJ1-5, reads GAGVSQSPSNKVTEKGKDVELRCDPISGHTALYWYRQSLGQGLEFLIYFQGNSAPDKSGLPSDRFSAERTGGSVSTLTIQRTQQEDSAVYLCASSFWDSNQPQHFGDGTRLSIL.

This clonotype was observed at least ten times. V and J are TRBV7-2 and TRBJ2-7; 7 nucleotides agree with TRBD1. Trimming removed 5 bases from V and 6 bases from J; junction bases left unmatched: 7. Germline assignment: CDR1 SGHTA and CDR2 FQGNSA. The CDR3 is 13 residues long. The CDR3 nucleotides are TGTGCCAGCAGCCAGACAGGGTCAGGCGAGCAGTACTTC. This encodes CASSQTGSGEQYF.

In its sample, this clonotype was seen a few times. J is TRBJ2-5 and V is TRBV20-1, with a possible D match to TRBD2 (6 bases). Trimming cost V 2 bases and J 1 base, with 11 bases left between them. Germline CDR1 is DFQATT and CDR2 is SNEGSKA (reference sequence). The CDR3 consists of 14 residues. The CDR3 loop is CSARMSSAQETQYF. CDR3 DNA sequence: TGCAGTGCTAGAATGTCTAGCGCCCAAGAGACCCAGTACTTC.

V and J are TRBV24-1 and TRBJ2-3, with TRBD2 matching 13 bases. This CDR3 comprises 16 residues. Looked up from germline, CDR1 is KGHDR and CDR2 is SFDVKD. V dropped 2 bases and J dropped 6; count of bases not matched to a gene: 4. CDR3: CATSDSPTSGRDTQYF. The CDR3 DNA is TGTGCCACCAGTGATTCACCGACTAGCGGGAGGGATACGCAGTATTTT.

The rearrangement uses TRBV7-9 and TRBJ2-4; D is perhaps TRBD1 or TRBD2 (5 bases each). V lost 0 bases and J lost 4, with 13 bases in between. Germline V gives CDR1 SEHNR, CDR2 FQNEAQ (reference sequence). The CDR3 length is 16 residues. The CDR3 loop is CASSLALGEDKNIQYF. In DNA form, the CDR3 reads TGTGCCAGCAGCTTAGCACTAGGGGAAGATAAAAACATTCAGTACTTC.

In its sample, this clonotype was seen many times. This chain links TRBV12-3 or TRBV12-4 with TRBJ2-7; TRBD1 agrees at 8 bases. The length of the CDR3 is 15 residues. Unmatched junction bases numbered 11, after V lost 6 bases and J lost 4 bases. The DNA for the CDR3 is TGTGCCAGCAGCCAACGGTCGGACAGGGTTTACGAGCAGTACTTC. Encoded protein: CASSQRSDRVYEQYF.

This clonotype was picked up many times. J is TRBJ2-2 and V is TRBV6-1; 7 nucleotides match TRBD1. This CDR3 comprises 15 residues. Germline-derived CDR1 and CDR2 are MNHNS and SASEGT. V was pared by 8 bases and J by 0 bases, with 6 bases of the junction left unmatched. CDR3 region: CASRSGTANTGELFF. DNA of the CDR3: TGTGCCAGCCGCAGTGGGACAGCGAACACCGGGGAGCTGTTTTTT.

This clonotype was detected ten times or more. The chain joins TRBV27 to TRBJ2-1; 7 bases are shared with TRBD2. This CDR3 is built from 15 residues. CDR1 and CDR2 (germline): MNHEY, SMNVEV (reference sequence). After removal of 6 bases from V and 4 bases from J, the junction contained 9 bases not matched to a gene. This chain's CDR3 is CASSLAERGYNEQFF. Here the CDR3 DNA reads TGTGCCAGCAGCCTAGCGGAGAGAGGTTACAATGAGCAGTTCTTC.

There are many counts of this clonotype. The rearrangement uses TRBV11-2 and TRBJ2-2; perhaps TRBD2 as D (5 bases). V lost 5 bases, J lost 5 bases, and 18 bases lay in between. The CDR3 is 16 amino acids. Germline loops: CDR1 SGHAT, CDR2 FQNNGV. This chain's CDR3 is CASSPLPGVETGELFF. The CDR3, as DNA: TGTGCCAGCAGCCCCCTCCCCGGGGTTGAGACCGGGGAGCTGTTTTTT.

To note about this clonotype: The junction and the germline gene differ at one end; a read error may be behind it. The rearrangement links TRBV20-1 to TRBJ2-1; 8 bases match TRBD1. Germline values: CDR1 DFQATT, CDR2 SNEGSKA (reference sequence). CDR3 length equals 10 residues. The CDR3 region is CSARKLDRVF. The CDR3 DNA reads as TGCAGTGCTAGAAAATTGGACAGGGTCTTC.

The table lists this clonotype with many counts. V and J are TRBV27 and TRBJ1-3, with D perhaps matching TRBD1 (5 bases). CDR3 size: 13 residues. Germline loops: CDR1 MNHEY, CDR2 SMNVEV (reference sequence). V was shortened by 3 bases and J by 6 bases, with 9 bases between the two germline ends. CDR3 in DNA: TGTGCCAGCAGTTTTCGAGGGGAAAACACCATATATTTT. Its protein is CASSFRGENTIYF.

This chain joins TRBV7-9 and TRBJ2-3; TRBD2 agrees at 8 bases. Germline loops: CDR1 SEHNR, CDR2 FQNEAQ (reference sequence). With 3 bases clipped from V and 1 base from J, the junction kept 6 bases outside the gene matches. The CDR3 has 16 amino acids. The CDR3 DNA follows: TGTGCCAGCAGCTTCCTGCAGACTAGCGGCACAGATACGCAGTATTTT. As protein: CASSFLQTSGTDTQYF.